This TCR beta chain originates from a study of OX40 agonist ivuxolimab in advanced cancers. Study details: Patients took ivuxolimab, an agonistic anti-OX40 (CD134) antibody. Dose-escalation patients had hepatocellular carcinoma, melanoma, renal cell or head and neck cancer. At 82.7% male, the cohort had a mean age of approximately 64 years, ranging from about 20 to 79.

Only in-frame clones appear in the TCRdb table, and some are missing; sequencing was by immunoSEQ multiplex PCR. Of about 100,000 clones listed, 85% to 95% are singletons. The germline V gene encodes CDR1 MNHEY and CDR2 SVGAGI. Trimming cost V 6 bases and J 7 bases; bases outside gene matches: 2. The CDR3 extends over 12 amino acids. This clone was seen just once. On cycle 4 day 1 and cycle 7 day 1, as well as at baseline, blood was sampled. The clonotype originates from an adult with an advanced solid tumor such as melanoma, head and neck, liver or kidney cancer. The V and J genes are TRBV6-5 and TRBJ2-2; 7 positions match TRBD2. The sequences come from CD4+ or CD8+ T cells sorted from blood, collected in a trial of the OX40 agonist ivuxolimab. The CDR3, as DNA: TGTGCCAGCAGGCGGGAGTTCGGGGAGCTGTTTTTT. The encoded protein is CASRREFGELFF.